Presented here are 15 T cell receptor beta chains from one specimen sequenced in a study of cytomegalovirus exposure and HLA in healthy donors. It was with 60 Vbeta and 13 Jbeta primers that the PCR ran. Method: immunoSEQ multiplex PCR; TCRdb's copy keeps in-frame clones and lacks some. The profile shows some 44,000 clones, roughly nine tenths of them singletons. Sequencing was done on a sample of PBMCs. The receptors come from a woman between 40 and 50 years old in good health and CMV-seropositive.

This chain joins TRBV5-1 and TRBJ2-7; D may be TRBD2 (7 bases). Germline V gene lookup returns CDR1 SGHRS and CDR2 YFSETQ. The CDR3 contains 16 residues. Trimming removed 4 bases at V and 0 bases at J, with 17 bases between. The CDR3 DNA is TGCGCCAGCAGCGAGCCAGGGGAGGGACGCTCCTACGAGCAGTACTTC. Its protein is CASSEPGEGRSYEQYF.

V gene TRBV18 combines with J gene TRBJ2-5; maybe TRBD1 (6 bases). The closer fit of TRBJ2-7 to the DNA end suggests the J call may be wrong. CDR3 length equals 15 residues. CDR1 and CDR2 (germline): KGHSH, LQKENI. The DNA for the CDR3 is TGTGCCAGCTCAACCTGGGGAAGAGAACAGGGCGAGCAGTACTTC. This translates into CASSTWGREQGEQYF.

The chain couples TRBV18 to TRBJ2-1; 7 bases are shared with TRBD1. V lost 2 bases, J lost 7 bases, and 8 bases stayed unmatched. CDR1 and CDR2 from the germline V gene are KGHSH and LQKENI. The CDR3 is 15 amino acids. The chain's CDR3 is CASSPDRQGPNEQFF. CDR3 sequence (DNA): TGTGCCAGCTCACCAGATCGACAGGGACCTAATGAGCAGTTCTTC.

Details on this clone: Other DNA sequences from this sample encode an identical CDR3 as well. The chain is built from TRBV19 and TRBJ1-2; no firm D call. The V end lost 1 base, the J end lost 0 bases, and 6 bases lay between the germline ends. This CDR3 region has 14 residues. Per the germline V gene, CDR1 is LNHDA and CDR2 is SQIVND (reference sequence). In nucleotides, the CDR3 is TGTGCCAGTAGTATAGGCGGAGCTAACTATGGCTACACCTTC. Its protein product is CASSIGGANYGYTF.

The chain joins TRBV2 to TRBJ2-3; unclear D gene. V was cut by 8 bases and J by 4 bases, with 13 bases left in between. CDR1 SNHLY and CDR2 FYNNEI come from the germline V gene. The CDR3 consists of 13 residues. The CDR3 DNA sequence: TGTGCCAGCGTCTCCGTCTTTGCAGATACGCAGTATTTT. As protein: CASVSVFADTQYF. Combining the CDR3 with reference TRBV2 and TRBJ2-3 gives the whole variable domain EPEVTQTPSHQVTQMGQEVILRCVPISNHLYFYWYRQILGQKVEFLVSFYNNEISEKSEIFDDQFSVERPDGSNFTLKIRSTKLEDSAMYFCASVSVFADTQYFGPGTRLTVL.

This chain links TRBV29-1 with TRBJ1-1; tentatively, D is TRBD1 (6 bases). V lost 1 base, J lost 7 bases, and 13 bases lay in between. Germline lookup yields CDR1 SQVTM and CDR2 ANQGSEA. This CDR3 has 13 amino acids. The CDR3 spells CSVEGGQKIEAFF. The CDR3 coding sequence is TGCAGCGTTGAAGGTGGACAGAAAATTGAAGCTTTCTTT.

The chain couples TRBV30 to TRBJ1-6; D is unresolved. CDR3 length equals 13 residues. Germline CDR1 GTSNPN, CDR2 SVGIG (reference sequence). Trimming took 7 bases from V and 5 from J, leaving 12 bases between them. CDR3 residues: CALTKGDNSPLHF. CDR3 DNA sequence: TGTGCCTTGACTAAGGGAGATAATTCACCCCTCCACTTT. Full variable domain (rest looked up from reference TRBV30 and TRBJ1-6): SQTIHQWPATLVQPVGSPLSLECTVEGTSNPNLYWYRQAAGRGLQLLFYSVGIGQISSEVPQNLSASRPQDRQFILSSKKLLLSDSGFYLCALTKGDNSPLHFGNGTRLTVT.

In this sample, this clone turned up once. The V call is TRBV7-2, the J call TRBJ1-2; 8 bases align to TRBD1. The ends lost 2 bases at V and 6 bases at J; junction bases unmatched: 8. This CDR3 has 15 amino acids. Germline V CDR1 and CDR2: SGHTA, FQGNSA. As DNA, the CDR3 is TGTGCCAGCAGCTTAACGATACAGGGGGGAAATGGCTACACCTTC. It translates to CASSLTIQGGNGYTF.

The chain employs TRBV5-1 and TRBJ1-6, with 7 bases matching TRBD1. The V segment lost 5 bases and the J segment 7 bases; nucleotides outside the gene matches: 9. This CDR3 has 15 residues. The germline V gene has CDR1 SGHRS and CDR2 YFSETQ. This CDR3 reads CASRVNRGDNSPLHF. The CDR3 region has the DNA TGCGCCAGCAGGGTTAACAGGGGAGACAATTCACCCCTCCACTTT.

The chain is built from TRBV28 and TRBJ1-1; 7 bases map to TRBD1. Per germline, CDR1 MDHEN and CDR2 SYDVKM. Trimming cost V 8 bases and J 8 bases; bases outside gene matches: 5. The CDR3 consists of 11 residues. CDR3 DNA sequence: TGTGCCAGCGCCACACAGGGGGAAGCTTTCTTT. It codes for CASATQGEAFF.

This clone has just one count. Germline is not matched at one junction end, which may reflect a read error. The chain has TRBV13 and TRBJ2-7; 9 bases map to TRBD2. Germline assignment: CDR1 PRHDT and CDR2 FYEKMQ (reference sequence). The CDR3 has 16 amino acids. CDR3 in amino acids: CANSVTSGLASYEQYF. The CDR3 region has the DNA TGTGCCAACAGCGTAACCTCGGGACTAGCCTCCTACGAGCAGTACTTC.

The V gene is TRBV25-1, the J gene TRBJ1-1, with D perhaps matching TRBD1 (6 bases). Trimming shortened V by 5 bases and J by 0 bases, and 10 bases separated the two germline ends. The CDR3 spans 14 residues. The germline V gene encodes CDR1 MGHDK and CDR2 SYGVNS. The CDR3 bases are TGTGCCAGCAGTCTCTCAGGGGTGAACACTGAAGCTTTCTTT. Protein product: CASSLSGVNTEAFF.

This clone showed up just once. CDR3 region: CASSVTDGNTIYF. CDR3 nucleotide sequence: TGTGCCAGCAGCGTGACAGATGGAAACACCATATATTTT. The J gene is TRBJ1-3, the V gene TRBV9, with D possibly TRBD1 on 5 matching bases. This CDR3 has 13 amino acids. Trimming stripped 2 bases from V and 3 bases from J, with 6 bases between. Germline V CDR1 and CDR2: SGDLS, YYNGEE. Full variable domain (missing parts from reference TRBV9 and TRBJ1-3): DSGVTQTPKHLITATGQRVTLRCSPRSGDLSVYWYQQSLDQGLQFLIQYYNGEERAKGNILERFSAQQFPDLHSELNLSSLELGDSALYFCASSVTDGNTIYFGEGSWLTVV.

The chain uses TRBV7-2 and TRBJ2-1; 14 bases line up with TRBD2. Germline lookup yields CDR1 SGHTA and CDR2 FQGNSA. After removal of 5 bases from V and 6 bases from J, the junction contained 3 bases not matched to a gene. This CDR3 contains 15 residues. As DNA, the CDR3 is TGTGCCAGCAGCCCTGGACTAGCGGGAGGCAATGAGCAGTTCTTC. As protein: CASSPGLAGGNEQFF.

This rearrangement joins TRBV4-1 to TRBJ2-7; D perhaps matches TRBD1 (5 bases). This CDR3 has 14 amino acids. Looked up from germline, CDR1 is MGHRA and CDR2 is YSYEKL. V gave up 1 base and J gave up 6 bases, with 13 bases separating them. CDR3 in DNA: TGCGCCAGCAGCCAAGGAACAGGCCCTTTCGAGCAGTACTTC. Translated, it gives CASSQGTGPFEQYF.